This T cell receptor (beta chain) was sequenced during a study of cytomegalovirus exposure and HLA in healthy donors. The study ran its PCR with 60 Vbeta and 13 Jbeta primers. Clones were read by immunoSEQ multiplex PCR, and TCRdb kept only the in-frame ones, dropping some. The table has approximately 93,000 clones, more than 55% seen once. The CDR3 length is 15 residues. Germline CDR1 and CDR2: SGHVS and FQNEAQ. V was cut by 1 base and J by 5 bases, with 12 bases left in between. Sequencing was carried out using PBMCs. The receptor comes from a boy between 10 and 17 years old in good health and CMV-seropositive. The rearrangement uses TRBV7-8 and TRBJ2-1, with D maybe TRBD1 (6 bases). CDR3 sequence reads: CASSLVAGADNEQFF. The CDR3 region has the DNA TGTGCCAGCAGCTTAGTGGCAGGGGCTGACAATGAGCAGTTCTTC.